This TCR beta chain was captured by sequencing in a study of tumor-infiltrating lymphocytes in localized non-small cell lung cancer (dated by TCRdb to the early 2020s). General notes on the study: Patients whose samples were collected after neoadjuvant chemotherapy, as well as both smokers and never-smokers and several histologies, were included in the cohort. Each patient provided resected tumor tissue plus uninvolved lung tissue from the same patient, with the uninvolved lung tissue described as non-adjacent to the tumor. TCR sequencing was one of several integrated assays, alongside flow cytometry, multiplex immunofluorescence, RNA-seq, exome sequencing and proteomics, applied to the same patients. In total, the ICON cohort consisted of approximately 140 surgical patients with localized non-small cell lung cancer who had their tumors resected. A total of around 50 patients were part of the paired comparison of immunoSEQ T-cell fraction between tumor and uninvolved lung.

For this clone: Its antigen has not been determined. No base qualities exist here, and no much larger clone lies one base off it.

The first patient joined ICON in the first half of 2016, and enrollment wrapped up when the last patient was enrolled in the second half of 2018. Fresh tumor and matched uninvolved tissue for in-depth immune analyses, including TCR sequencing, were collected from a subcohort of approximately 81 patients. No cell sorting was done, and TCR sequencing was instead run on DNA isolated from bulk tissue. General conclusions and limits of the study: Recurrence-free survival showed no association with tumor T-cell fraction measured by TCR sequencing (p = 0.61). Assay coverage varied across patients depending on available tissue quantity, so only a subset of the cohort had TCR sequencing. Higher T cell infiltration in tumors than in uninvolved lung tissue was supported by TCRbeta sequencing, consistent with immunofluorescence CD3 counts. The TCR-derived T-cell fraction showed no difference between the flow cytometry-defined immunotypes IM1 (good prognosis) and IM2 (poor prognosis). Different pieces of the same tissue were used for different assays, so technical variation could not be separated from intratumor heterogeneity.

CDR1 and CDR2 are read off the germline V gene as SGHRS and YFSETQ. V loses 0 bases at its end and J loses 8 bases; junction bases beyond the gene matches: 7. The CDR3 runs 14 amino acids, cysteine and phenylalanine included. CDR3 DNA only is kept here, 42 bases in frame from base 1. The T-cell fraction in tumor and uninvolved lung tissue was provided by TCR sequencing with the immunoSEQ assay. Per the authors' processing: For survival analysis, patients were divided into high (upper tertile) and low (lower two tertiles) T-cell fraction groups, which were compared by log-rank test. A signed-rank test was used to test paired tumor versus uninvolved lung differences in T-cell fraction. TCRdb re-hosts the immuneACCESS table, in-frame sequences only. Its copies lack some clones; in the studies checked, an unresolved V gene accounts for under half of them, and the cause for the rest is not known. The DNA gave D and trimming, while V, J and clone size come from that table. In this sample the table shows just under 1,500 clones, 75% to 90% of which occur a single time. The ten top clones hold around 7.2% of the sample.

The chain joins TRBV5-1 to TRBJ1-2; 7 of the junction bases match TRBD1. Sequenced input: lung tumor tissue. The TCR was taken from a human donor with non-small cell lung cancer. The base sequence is TGCGCCAGCAGCTTGGGACAGGGTTTCTTAGGCTACACCTTC. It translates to CASSLGQGFLGYTF.